The TCR beta chain described here comes from a study of blood T cells in healthy people across ages. Study observations and caveats: Possibly, changes in expanded clonotypes were confounded because donor CMV status was unknown.

It was with a sample-barcoded 5' primer and a J-beta primer mix that a second PCR of roughly 7 to 12 cycles was run. Each CDR3 protein is one row after TCRdb ran MiXCR on the 5' RACE reads. Of under 1,100,000 distinct CDR3 sequences listed, about 25% are singletons. A remark on this clonotype: Its antigen remains unknown.

Trimming stripped 1 base from V and 6 bases from J, with 13 bases between. Per the germline V gene, CDR1 is SGHAT and CDR2 is FQNNGV. The CDR3 has 15 amino acids. This sample was shared with a second study, whose subject was T cells of mothers and their children.

V is TRBV11-2 and J is TRBJ1-5, with D unclear. The source of this sequence is a girl aged 2-9 years in good health. The sequenced material came from blood. The CDR3: CASSLGAAVSQPQHF. Here the CDR3 DNA reads TGTGCCAGCAGCTTAGGGGCCGCGGTGAGTCAGCCCCAGCATTTT.